The rows below give T cell receptor beta chains drawn from one sample of a study of blood T cell repertoires in COVID-19. The repertoire was sequenced with immunoSEQ multiplex PCR; TCRdb's copy has only in-frame clones and lacks some. The sample lists over 100,000 clones, roughly nine tenths occurring once. Material for sequencing was peripheral blood. These receptors were collected from a human donor in a cohort sampled during active COVID-19. Each CDR3 is given without its conserved first and last residue.

J gene | V gene | CDR3 protein
TRBJ1-3 | TRBV2 | ASSEQNTSGNTIY
TRBJ1-2 | TRBV12-3/TRBV12-4 | ASSPRGSGYT
TRBJ2-7 | TRBV25-1 | ASSESRTAKPYEQY
TRBJ2-5 | TRBV18 | ASSPLPSLETQY
TRBJ2-7 | TRBV5-1 | ASSLQPAASAYEQY
TRBJ2-1 | TRBV6-5 | ASTGPPAVNEQF
TRBJ2-7 | TRBV5-8 | ASSAGQGSSYEQY
TRBJ2-1 | TRBV12-5 | ASGLPYRSSYNEQF
TRBJ1-6 | TRBV28 | ASSLDRENSPLH
TRBJ1-2 | TRBV28 | ASRAQGADNYGYT
TRBJ1-2 | TRBV7-8 | ASSSGGTGDDGYT